This T cell receptor beta chain emerged from a study of shared clonotypes between healthy human individuals. The method was immunoSEQ multiplex PCR; TCRdb's version includes in-frame clones alone and lacks a portion of them. The repertoire holds approximately 2,000,000 clones, with 85% to 95% as singletons. Trimming left V 4 bases short and J 2 bases short, with 15 bases between. The CDR3 has 15 amino acids. The germline gives CDR1 SGHNT, CDR2 YYREEE (reference sequence). The chain employs TRBV5-4 and TRBJ2-5; maybe TRBD2 (6 bases). This receptor was identified in a man between 18 and 29 years old in good health. Some clones in this sample may be carry-over from other donors' samples. Sequenced material: naive CD4+ T cells from PBMCs. Stated subset: CD45RA+ positively selected. In DNA, the CDR3 is TGTGCCAGCAGCACCTCCTCCAGCGGGCAAGAGACCCAGTACTTC. It is translated as CASSTSSSGQETQYF.